Given below is one TCR beta chain in context. Assay: immunoSEQ multiplex PCR; the TCRdb copy retains only in-frame clones and omits some. This table holds tens of thousands of clones, about nine tenths found once. This CDR3 contains 12 residues. V shed 8 bases and J shed 8 bases, with 14 bases lying between them. Germline CDR1 and CDR2: SEHNR and FQNEAQ (reference sequence). This record belongs to a study of T cell changes during pregnancy in multiple sclerosis. The chain carries TRBV7-9 and TRBJ2-3; no clear D. The TCR sequence derives from a female donor with multiple sclerosis, enrolled in a pregnancy study. The material sequenced was CD8+ T cells from peripheral blood mononuclear cells, taken in the second trimester of pregnancy. CDR3 coding DNA: TGTGCCAGCCTTAATTCCGCAGGTACGCAGTATTTT. Translating gives CASLNSAGTQYF.